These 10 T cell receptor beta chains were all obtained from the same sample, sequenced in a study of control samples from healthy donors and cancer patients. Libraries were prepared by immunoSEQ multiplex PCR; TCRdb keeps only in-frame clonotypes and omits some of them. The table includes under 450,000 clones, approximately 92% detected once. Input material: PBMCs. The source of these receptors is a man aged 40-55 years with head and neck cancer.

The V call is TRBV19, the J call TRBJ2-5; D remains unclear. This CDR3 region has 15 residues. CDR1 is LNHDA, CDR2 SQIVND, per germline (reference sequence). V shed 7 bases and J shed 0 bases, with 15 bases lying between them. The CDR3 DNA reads TGTGCCAGTAATACCCCGGGCCACGACCAAGAGACCCAGTACTTC. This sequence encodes CASNTPGHDQETQYF. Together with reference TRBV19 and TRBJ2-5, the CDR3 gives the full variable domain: DGGITQSPKYLFRKEGQNVTLSCEQNLNHDAMYWYRQDPGQGLRLIYYSQIVNDFQKGDIAEGYSVSREKKESFPLTVTSAQKNPTAFYLCASNTPGHDQETQYFGPGTRLLVL.

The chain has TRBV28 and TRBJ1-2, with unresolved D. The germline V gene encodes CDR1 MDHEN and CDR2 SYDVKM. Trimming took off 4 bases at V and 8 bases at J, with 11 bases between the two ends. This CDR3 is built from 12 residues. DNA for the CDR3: TGTGCCAGCAGTTCGGATGGTAGAGGCTACACCTTC. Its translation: CASSSDGRGYTF.

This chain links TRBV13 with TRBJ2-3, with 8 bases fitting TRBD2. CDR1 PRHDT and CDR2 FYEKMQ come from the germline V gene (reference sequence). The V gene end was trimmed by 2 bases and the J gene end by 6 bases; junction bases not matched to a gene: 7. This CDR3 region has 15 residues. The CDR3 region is CASSLTRGGRDTQYF. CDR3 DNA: TGTGCCAGCAGCTTAACACGGGGGGGCCGTGATACGCAGTATTTT.

CDR3 protein: CASSQPTGGLYGYTF. CDR3 bases: TGTGCCAGCAGCCAACCGACAGGGGGTCTGTATGGCTACACCTTC. This chain uses TRBV3-1 (or the pseudogene TRBV3-2) with TRBJ1-2; 9 positions agree with TRBD1. Germline-derived CDR1 and CDR2 are LGHDT and YNNKEL (reference sequence). The CDR3 runs 15 residues. V lost 2 bases and J lost 5; bases outside the gene matches: 6.

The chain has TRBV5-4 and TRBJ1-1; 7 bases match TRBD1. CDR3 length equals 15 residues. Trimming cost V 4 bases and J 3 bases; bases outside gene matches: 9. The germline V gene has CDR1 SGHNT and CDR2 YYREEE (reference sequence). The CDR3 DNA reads TGTGCCAGCAGCCAGACAGGGAGGGGAGACACTGAAGCTTTCTTT. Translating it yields CASSQTGRGDTEAFF. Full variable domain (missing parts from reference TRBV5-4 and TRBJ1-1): ETGVTQSPTHLIKTRGQQVTLRCSSQSGHNTVSWYQQALGQGPQFIFQYYREEENGRGNFPPRFSGLQFPNYSSELNVNALELDDSALYLCASSQTGRGDTEAFFGQGTRLTVV.

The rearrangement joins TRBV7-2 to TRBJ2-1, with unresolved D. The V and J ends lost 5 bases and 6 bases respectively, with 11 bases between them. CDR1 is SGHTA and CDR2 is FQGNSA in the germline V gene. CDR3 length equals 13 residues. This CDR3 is CASSRPGRNEQFF. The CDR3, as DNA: TGTGCCAGCAGCCGCCCGGGTCGCAATGAGCAGTTCTTC.

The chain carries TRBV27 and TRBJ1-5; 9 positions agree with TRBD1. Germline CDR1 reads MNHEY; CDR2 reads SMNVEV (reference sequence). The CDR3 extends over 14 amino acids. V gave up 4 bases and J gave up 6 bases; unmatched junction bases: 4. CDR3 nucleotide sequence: TGTGCCAGCAGTTACACAGGGGGCATTCAGCCCCAGCATTTT. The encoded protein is CASSYTGGIQPQHF.

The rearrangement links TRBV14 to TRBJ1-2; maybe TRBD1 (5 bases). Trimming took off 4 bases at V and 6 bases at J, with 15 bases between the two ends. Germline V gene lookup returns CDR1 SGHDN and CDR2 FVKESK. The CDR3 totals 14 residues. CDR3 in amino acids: CASSRLLTVNGYTF. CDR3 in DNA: TGTGCCAGCAGCCGGCTCTTGACAGTGAATGGCTACACCTTC.

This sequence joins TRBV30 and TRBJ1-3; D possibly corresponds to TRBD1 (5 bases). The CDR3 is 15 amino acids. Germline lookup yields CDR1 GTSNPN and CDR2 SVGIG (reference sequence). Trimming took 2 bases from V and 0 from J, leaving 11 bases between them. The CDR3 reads CAWSSRGFSGNTIYF. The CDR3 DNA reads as TGTGCCTGGAGTTCTAGGGGATTCTCTGGAAACACCATATATTTT.

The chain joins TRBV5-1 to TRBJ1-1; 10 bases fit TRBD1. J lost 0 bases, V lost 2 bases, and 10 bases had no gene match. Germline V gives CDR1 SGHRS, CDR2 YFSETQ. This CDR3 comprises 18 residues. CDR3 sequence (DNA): TGCGCCAGCAGCTTACGTTCCGGGACAGGGGTCATGAACACTGAAGCTTTCTTT. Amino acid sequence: CASSLRSGTGVMNTEAFF.